These 10 T cell receptor beta chains came from one sample sequenced in a study of blood T cells in healthy people across ages. Through a sample-barcoded 5' primer and a J-beta primer mix, a second PCR was run for roughly 6 to 11 cycles. In TCRdb, the 5' RACE reads were re-called with MiXCR into one record per CDR3 protein. The sample comprises about 580,000 distinct CDR3 sequences, 40% to 50% of which are singletons, and around 23% rests with the top ten. Sequencing used blood. These receptors all come from a man older than 75 in good health.

A remark on this clonotype: A much bigger clone sits one base away, suggesting this may be a read error. The chain has TRBV6-5 and TRBJ2-3; D not resolved. The CDR3 consists of 14 residues. Germline CDR1 reads MNHEY; CDR2 reads SVGAGI. The CDR3 region has the DNA TGTGCCAGCAGTTACTCGGGTATTACAGATATGCAGTATTTT. This encodes CASSYSGITDMQYF.

The V call is TRBV29-1, the J call TRBJ2-1; the D call may be TRBD1 or TRBD2 (5 bases each). Deletions cut 8 bases from V and 4 bases from J, with 18 bases between. This CDR3 is 14 amino acids long. CDR1 and CDR2 (germline): SQVTM, ANQGSEA. CDR3 DNA sequence: TGCAGCACCAACCCCCCTTGGGGGTACAATGAGCAGTTCTTC. This gives the protein CSTNPPWGYNEQFF.

This clonotype was counted only a few times. The rearrangement links TRBV7-2 to TRBJ2-7, with 7 bases identical to TRBD1. Germline assignment: CDR1 SGHTA and CDR2 FQGNSA. Germline trimming cut 5 bases from V and 4 bases from J; bases unmatched to any gene: 11. This CDR3 has 15 amino acids. In DNA form, the CDR3 reads TGTGCCAGCAGCACCAGGACAGGACTCGAGTACGAGCAGTACTTC. Residues: CASSTRTGLEYEQYF.

The gene calls are TRBV20-1 and TRBJ1-6, with D perhaps matching TRBD1 (6 bases). The CDR3 is made up of 15 amino acids. V lost 3 bases to trimming and J lost 6 bases, with 15 bases between them. The germline CDR1 and CDR2 sequences are DFQATT and SNEGSKA (reference sequence). The DNA for the CDR3 is TGCAGTGCTAGTATAAGGGACAACTTTAATTCACCCCTCCACTTT. Residues: CSASIRDNFNSPLHF.

The J gene is TRBJ1-4, the V gene TRBV20-1; possibly TRBD1 for D (5 bases). The V and J ends lost 1 base and 0 bases respectively, with 12 bases between them. Germline loops: CDR1 DFQATT, CDR2 SNEGSKA (reference sequence). The CDR3 extends over 16 amino acids. The DNA of the CDR3 is TGCAGTGCTAGAGCCCTCGGGGGAGCAACTAATGAAAAACTGTTTTTT. Translation gives CSARALGGATNEKLFF.

This clonotype was observed a few times. This chain links TRBV13 with TRBJ1-2; 9 bases are shared with TRBD1. This CDR3 comprises 14 residues. Germline loops: CDR1 PRHDT, CDR2 FYEKMQ (reference sequence). V gave up 3 bases and J gave up 3 bases; unmatched junction bases: 2. CDR3 sequence reads: CASSLTGGDYGYTF. The CDR3 nucleotides read TGTGCCAGCAGCTTGACAGGGGGTGACTATGGCTACACCTTC.

In its sample, this clonotype was seen once. The chain recombines TRBV7-2 with TRBJ1-2; D perhaps matches TRBD1 (5 bases). This CDR3 spans 15 amino acids. Per germline, CDR1 SGHTA and CDR2 FQGNSA. Trimming pared 1 base from V and 1 base from J, leaving 10 bases between. Written as DNA, the CDR3 is TGTGCCAGCAGCTTAGTTCGGGGGAGTAACTATGGCTACACCTTC. As protein: CASSLVRGSNYGYTF. Using reference TRBV7-2 and TRBJ1-2 for the parts outside the CDR3, the full variable domain is GAGVSQSPSNKVTEKGKDVELRCDPISGHTALYWYRQSLGQGLEFLIYFQGNSAPDKSGLPSDRFSAERTGGSVSTLTIQRTQQEDSAVYLCASSLVRGSNYGYTFGSGTRLTVV.

The J gene is TRBJ2-3, the V gene TRBV7-9; D possibly corresponds to TRBD1 (6 bases). Trimming left V 0 bases short and J 0 bases short, with 10 bases between. Germline CDR1 SEHNR, CDR2 FQNEAQ (reference sequence). The length of the CDR3 is 16 residues. The CDR3 region has the DNA TGTGCCAGCAGCTTAGCCCAGGGGATTAGCACAGATACGCAGTATTTT. This translates into CASSLAQGISTDTQYF.

This sequence joins TRBV6-1 and TRBJ2-5; either TRBD1 or TRBD2 may supply D (5 bases each). Germline V gene data show CDR1 as MNHNS and CDR2 as SASEGT. The length of the CDR3 is 14 residues. V lost 8 bases to trimming and J lost 2 bases, with 15 bases between them. The CDR3 spells CASRFGTIQETQYF. CDR3 DNA sequence: TGTGCCAGCCGATTCGGGACCATACAAGAGACCCAGTACTTC.

This clonotype has only a few counts. The chain combines TRBV5-1 with TRBJ2-3, with 13 bases fitting TRBD2. After removal of 4 bases from V and 5 bases from J, the junction contained 4 bases not matched to a gene. The CDR3 consists of 15 residues. CDR1 and CDR2 from the germline V gene are SGHRS and YFSETQ. CDR3 nucleotide sequence: TGCGCCAGCAGCACCGGACTAGCGGGAGTAGATACGCAGTATTTT. It codes for CASSTGLAGVDTQYF.